This is a list of T cell receptor beta chains from one sample in a study of CD8 T cells in ankylosing spondylitis. TCRdb reprocessed the 5' RACE reads with MiXCR, giving one entry per CDR3 protein. The sample records fewer than 50,000 distinct CDR3 sequences, approximately 10% being singletons. Sequencing was carried out using blood, either unsorted or a sorted T cell fraction (not recorded which). The receptors come from a male donor with ankylosing spondylitis or in good health (not recorded which). Each CDR3 is given with its conserved first and last residue. Fields, in order: V gene, clone size, J gene, D gene, CDR3 DNA, CDR3 protein. A D gene is named only where the DNA matches it firmly. Part of the rows lack a size; the others show once, few, many or a class for expanded clones.

>TRBV5-1|many|TRBJ2-1|-
TGCGCCAGCAGCTCCGGGACTCGCGCCGTTGAGCAGTTCTTC
CASSSGTRAVEQFF
>TRBV5-1|-|TRBJ2-1|TRBD1
TGCGCCAGCAGCTTGACCCGGACAGGGGGCCACAATGAGCAGTTCTTC
CASSLTRTGGHNEQFF
>TRBV15|-|TRBJ1-1|-
TGTGCCACCAGCAGGCCCCCGGGGAACACTGAAGCTTTCTTT
CATSRPPGNTEAFF
>TRBV7-2|few|TRBJ2-2|TRBD2
TGTGCCAGCAGCCCCTCGGGGGGGTGGGCGACCGGGGAGCTGTTTTTT
CASSPSGGWATGELFF
>TRBV5-5|-|TRBJ2-2|TRBD1
TGTGCCAGCAGCTTGGATCACGGCAGGGGGCTGAACACCGGGGAGCTGTTTTTT
CASSLDHGRGLNTGELFF
>TRBV21-1|many|TRBJ2-7|-
TGTGCCAGCCCCAGCAGGGGGGCCCGGGGCTCCTACGAGCAGTACTTC
CASPSRGARGSYEQYF
>TRBV19|-|TRBJ1-5|-
TGTGCCACCGCCAAGTGGTTTATGGGCAATCAGCCCCAGCATTTT
CATAKWFMGNQPQHF
>TRBV25-1|few|TRBJ1-2|TRBD1
TGTGCCAGCAGTGAATGGGGGACAGGGCAGGGCTACACCTTC
CASSEWGTGQGYTF
>TRBV11-1|-|TRBJ2-1|TRBD1
TGTGCCAGCAGCCCTTACAGGGGTGAGCCCCATGGGGATGAGCAGTTCTTC
CASSPYRGEPHGDEQFF
>TRBV5-5|many|TRBJ2-6|TRBD1
TGTGCCAGCAGCACGACAGGGGTGGTGCTGAATGGGGCCAACGTCCTGACTTTC
CASSTTGVVLNGANVLTF
>TRBV5-1|many|TRBJ2-2|-
TGCGCCAGCAGCTTGACAGAAACGAACACCGGGGAGCTGTTTTTT
CASSLTETNTGELFF
>TRBV25-1|-|TRBJ1-6|-
TGTGCCAGCACCCGGGCCTATAATTCACCCCTCCACTTT
CASTRAYNSPLHF
>TRBV9|few|TRBJ1-2|TRBD1
TGTGCCAGCAGCCCAAGGACAGGGGCTAACTATGGCTACACCTTC
CASSPRTGANYGYTF
>TRBV7-6|many|TRBJ2-7|-
TGTGCCAGCAGCTTAGGGGTGTTGGTCGAGCAGTACTTC
CASSLGVLVEQYF
>TRBV5-1|few|TRBJ1-2|-
TGCGCCAGCAGCTTAGGTAACAGGGAAGTCTATGGCTACACCTTC
CASSLGNREVYGYTF
>TRBV19|few|TRBJ1-1|-
TGTGCCAGTAGTCCGGGACATAGAGGATCGACTGAAGCTTTCTTT
CASSPGHRGSTEAFF
>TRBV12-3/TRBV12-4|many|TRBJ2-2|-
TGTGCCAGCACCTACGAAGCGGTTTCCGGGGAGCTGTTTTTT
CASTYEAVSGELFF